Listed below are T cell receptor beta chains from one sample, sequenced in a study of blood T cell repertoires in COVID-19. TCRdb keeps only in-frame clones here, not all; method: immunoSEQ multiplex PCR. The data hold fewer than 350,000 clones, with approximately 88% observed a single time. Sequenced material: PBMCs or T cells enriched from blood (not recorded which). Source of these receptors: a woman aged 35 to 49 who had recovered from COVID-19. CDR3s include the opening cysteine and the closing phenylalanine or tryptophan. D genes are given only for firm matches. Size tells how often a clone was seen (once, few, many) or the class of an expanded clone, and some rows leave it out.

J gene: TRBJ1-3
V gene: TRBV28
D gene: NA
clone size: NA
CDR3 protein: CASGFSAYSGNTIYF
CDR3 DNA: TGTGCCAGTGGCTTCAGCGCTTACTCTGGAAACACCATATATTTT

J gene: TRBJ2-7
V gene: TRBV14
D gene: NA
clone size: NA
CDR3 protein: CASSPTQGSYEQYF
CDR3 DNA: TGTGCCAGCAGCCCAACGCAGGGTTCCTACGAGCAGTACTTC

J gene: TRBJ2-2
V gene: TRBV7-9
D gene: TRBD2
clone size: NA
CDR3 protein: CAPRRLAVNTGELFF
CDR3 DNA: TGTGCCCCTCGCCGGCTAGCGGTAAACACCGGGGAGCTGTTTTTT

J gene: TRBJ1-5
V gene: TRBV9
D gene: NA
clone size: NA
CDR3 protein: CASSVGLEGNQPQHF
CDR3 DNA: TGTGCCAGCAGCGTCGGACTAGAGGGCAATCAGCCCCAGCATTTT

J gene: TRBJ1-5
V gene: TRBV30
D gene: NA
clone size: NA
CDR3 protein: CAWSGGGVGQPQHF
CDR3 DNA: TGTGCCTGGAGCGGAGGAGGGGTTGGCCAGCCCCAGCATTTT

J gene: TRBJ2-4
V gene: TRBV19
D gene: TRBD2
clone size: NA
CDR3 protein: CASRDLGGLGNIQYF
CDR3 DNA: TGTGCCAGTAGAGACCTCGGGGGGTTGGGGAACATTCAGTACTTC

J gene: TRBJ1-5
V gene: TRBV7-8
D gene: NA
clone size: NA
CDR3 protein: CASSSSTGEYQPQHF
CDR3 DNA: TGTGCCAGCAGCTCGTCGACAGGAGAATATCAGCCCCAGCATTTT

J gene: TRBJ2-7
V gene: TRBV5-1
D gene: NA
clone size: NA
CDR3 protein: CASSPRVAGSSYEQYF
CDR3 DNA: TGCGCCAGCAGCCCGCGCGTGGCGGGGAGCTCCTACGAGCAGTACTTC

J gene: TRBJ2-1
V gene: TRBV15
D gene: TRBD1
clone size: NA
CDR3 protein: CATSRIGTGYNEQFF
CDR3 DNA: TGTGCCACCAGCAGGATCGGGACAGGGTACAATGAGCAGTTCTTC

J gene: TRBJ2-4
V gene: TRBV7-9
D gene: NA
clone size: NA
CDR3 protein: CASSRDGAKNIQYF
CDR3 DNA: TGTGCCAGCAGCCGGGATGGGGCCAAAAACATTCAGTACTTC

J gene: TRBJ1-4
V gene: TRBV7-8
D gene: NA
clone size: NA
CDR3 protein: CASSLLGQVNEKLFF
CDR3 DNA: TGTGCCAGCAGCTTATTAGGCCAGGTTAATGAAAAACTGTTTTTT

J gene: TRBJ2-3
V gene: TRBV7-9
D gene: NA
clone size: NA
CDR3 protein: CASSLAGTHHTQYF
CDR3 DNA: TGTGCCAGCAGCTTAGCCGGGACTCATCATACGCAGTATTTT

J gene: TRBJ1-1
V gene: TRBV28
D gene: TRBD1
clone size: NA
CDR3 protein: CASSLFRGLNTEAFF
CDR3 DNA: TGTGCCAGCAGTTTATTCAGGGGGCTGAACACTGAAGCTTTCTTT

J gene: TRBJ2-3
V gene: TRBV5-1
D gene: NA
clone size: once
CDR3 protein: CASSLEWEEADTQYF
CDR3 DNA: TGCGCCAGCAGCTTGGAATGGGAGGAAGCAGATACGCAGTATTTT

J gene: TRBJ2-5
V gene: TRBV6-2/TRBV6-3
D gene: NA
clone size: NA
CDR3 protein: CASSYFREETQYF
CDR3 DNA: TGTGCCAGCAGTTACTTCCGGGAAGAGACCCAGTACTTC

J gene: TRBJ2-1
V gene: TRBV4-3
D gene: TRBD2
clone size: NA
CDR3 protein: CASSQEVLAGVAYNEQFF
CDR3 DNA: TGCGCCAGCAGCCAAGAGGTTCTAGCGGGAGTGGCTTACAATGAGCAGTTCTTC

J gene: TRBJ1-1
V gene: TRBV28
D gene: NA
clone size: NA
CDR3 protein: CASRTVRGPTEAFF
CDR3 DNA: TGTGCCAGCAGAACCGTCAGGGGACCCACTGAAGCTTTCTTT

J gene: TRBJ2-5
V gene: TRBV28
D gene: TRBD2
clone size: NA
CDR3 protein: CASRLDFSGRETQYF
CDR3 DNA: TGTGCCAGCCGCCTCGACTTTAGCGGGAGGGAGACCCAGTACTTC